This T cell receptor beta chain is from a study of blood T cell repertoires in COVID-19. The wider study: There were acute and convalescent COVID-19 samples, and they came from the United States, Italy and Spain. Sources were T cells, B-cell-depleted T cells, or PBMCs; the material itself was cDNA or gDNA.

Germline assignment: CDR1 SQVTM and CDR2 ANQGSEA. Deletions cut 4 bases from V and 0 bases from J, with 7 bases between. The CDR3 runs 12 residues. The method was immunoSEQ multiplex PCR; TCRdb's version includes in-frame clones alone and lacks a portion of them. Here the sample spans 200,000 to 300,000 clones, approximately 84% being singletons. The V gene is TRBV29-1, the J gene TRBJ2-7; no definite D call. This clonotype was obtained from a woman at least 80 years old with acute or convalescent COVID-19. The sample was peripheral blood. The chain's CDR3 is CSVAMSSYEQYF. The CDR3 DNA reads TGCAGCGTTGCCATGTCCTCCTACGAGCAGTACTTC.